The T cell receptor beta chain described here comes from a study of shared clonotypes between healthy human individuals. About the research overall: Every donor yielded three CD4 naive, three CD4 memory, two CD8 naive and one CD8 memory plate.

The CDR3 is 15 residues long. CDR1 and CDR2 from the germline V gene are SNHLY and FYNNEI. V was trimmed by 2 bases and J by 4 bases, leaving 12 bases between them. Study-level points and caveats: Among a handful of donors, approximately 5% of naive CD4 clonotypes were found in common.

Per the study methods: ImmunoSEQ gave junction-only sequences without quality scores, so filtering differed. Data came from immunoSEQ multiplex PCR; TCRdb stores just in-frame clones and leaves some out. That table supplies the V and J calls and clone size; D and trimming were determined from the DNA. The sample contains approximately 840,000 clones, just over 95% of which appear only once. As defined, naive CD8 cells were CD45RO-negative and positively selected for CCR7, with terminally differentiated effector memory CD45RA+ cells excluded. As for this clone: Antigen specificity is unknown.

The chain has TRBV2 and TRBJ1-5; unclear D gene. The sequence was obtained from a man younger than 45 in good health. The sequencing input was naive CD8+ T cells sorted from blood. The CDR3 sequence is CASSERGGRNQPQHF. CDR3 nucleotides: TGTGCCAGCAGTGAACGGGGAGGAAGGAATCAGCCCCAGCATTTT.